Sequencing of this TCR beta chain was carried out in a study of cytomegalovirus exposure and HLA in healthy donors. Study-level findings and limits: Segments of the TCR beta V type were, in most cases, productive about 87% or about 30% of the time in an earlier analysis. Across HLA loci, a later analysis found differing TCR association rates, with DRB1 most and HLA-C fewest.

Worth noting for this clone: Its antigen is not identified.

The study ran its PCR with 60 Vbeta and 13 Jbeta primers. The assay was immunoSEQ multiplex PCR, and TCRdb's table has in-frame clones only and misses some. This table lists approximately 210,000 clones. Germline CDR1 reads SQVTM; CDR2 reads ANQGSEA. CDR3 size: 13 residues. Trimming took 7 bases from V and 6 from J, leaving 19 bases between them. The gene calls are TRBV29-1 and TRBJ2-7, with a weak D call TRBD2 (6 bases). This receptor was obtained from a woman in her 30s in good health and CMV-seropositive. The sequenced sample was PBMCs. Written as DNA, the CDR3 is TGCAGCGCCGCGAGCGGGTACATCAGCGAGCAGTACTTC. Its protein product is CSAASGYISEQYF.